One and the same sample provided the 6 T cell receptor beta chains below, sequenced in a study of long-term antiretroviral therapy in people with HIV. Researchers ran immunoSEQ v3.0 at survey level. TCRdb's table, derived via immunoSEQ multiplex PCR, lists solely in-frame clones and lacks some. The data show about 24,000 clones, roughly 80% seen once. Sequencing used unsorted PBMCs, obtained 4.4 years after starting antiretroviral therapy. These receptors were taken from a man younger than 45 with HIV.

The CDR3 spells CASSEWGTDSYEQYF. The CDR3 DNA is TGTGCCAGCAGTGAATGGGGGACAGATTCGTACGAGCAGTACTTC. The chain has TRBV2 and TRBJ2-7, with TRBD1 identical over 7 bases. The germline gives CDR1 SNHLY, CDR2 FYNNEI. V shed 2 bases, J shed 4 bases, and the junction held 8 bases outside the gene matches. The CDR3 covers 15 residues.

This chain links TRBV28 with TRBJ1-4, with TRBD1 identical over 12 bases. Germline CDR1 reads MDHEN; CDR2 reads SYDVKM. After removal of 7 bases from V and 7 bases from J, the junction contained 19 bases not matched to a gene. The CDR3 contains 19 residues. The CDR3, as DNA: TGTGCCAGCAACCTGAGTTCGAGGGACAGGGGGCGCTTTGGTGAAAAACTGTTTTTT. Its protein is CASNLSSRDRGRFGEKLFF.

The rearrangement joins TRBV11-2 to TRBJ2-7; possibly TRBD2 for D (6 bases). The CDR3 is made up of 15 amino acids. Germline V gene lookup returns CDR1 SGHAT and CDR2 FQNNGV. The ends were cut back, 1 base at V and 6 bases at J, with 16 bases in the middle. Here the CDR3 reads CASSLASGEFAEQYF. The CDR3 nucleotides are TGTGCCAGCAGCTTAGCCTCGGGAGAGTTTGCCGAGCAGTACTTC.

This sequence joins TRBV7-9 and TRBJ1-2; no clear D gene. V lost 5 bases, J lost 6 bases, and 4 bases lay in between. This CDR3 spans 10 amino acids. Per the germline V gene, CDR1 is SEHNR and CDR2 is FQNEAQ (reference sequence). CDR3 sequence (DNA): TGTGCCAGCAGCCGAAATGGCTACACCTTC. This codes for CASSRNGYTF.

This clone showed up just a few times. J is TRBJ1-1 and V is TRBV28; a possible D gene is TRBD1 (6 bases). V was clipped by 3 bases and J by 9 bases, with 17 bases between them. Germline V CDR1 and CDR2: MDHEN, SYDVKM. The CDR3 loop spans 14 amino acids. CDR3 sequence: CASSLVGGLSQAFF. CDR3 DNA: TGTGCCAGCAGTTTGGTAGGGGGGCTCTCCCAAGCTTTCTTT.

This clone was detected once. The chain joins TRBV19 to TRBJ2-1, with D perhaps matching TRBD2 (6 bases). CDR1 is LNHDA, CDR2 SQIVND, per germline (reference sequence). V lost 4 bases and J lost 9, with 10 bases in between. The length of the CDR3 is 12 residues. CDR3 amino acids: CASSTGSGEQFF. In DNA form, the CDR3 reads TGTGCCAGTAGTACGGGTAGCGGTGAGCAGTTCTTC.